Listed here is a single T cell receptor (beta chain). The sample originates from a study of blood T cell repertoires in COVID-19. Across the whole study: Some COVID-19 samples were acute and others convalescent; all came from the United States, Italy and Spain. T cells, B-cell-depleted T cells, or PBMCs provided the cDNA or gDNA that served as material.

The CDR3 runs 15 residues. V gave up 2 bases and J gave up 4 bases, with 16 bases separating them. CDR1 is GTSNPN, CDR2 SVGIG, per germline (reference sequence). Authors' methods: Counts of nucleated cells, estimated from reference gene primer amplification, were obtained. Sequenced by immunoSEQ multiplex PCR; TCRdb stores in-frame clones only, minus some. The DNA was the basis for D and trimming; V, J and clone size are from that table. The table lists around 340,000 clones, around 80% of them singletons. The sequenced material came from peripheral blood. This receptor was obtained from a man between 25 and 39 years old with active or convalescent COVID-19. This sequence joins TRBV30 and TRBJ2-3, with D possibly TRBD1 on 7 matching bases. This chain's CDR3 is CAWSKGQGGADTQYF. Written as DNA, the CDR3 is TGTGCCTGGAGTAAGGGCCAGGGGGGCGCAGATACGCAGTATTTT.